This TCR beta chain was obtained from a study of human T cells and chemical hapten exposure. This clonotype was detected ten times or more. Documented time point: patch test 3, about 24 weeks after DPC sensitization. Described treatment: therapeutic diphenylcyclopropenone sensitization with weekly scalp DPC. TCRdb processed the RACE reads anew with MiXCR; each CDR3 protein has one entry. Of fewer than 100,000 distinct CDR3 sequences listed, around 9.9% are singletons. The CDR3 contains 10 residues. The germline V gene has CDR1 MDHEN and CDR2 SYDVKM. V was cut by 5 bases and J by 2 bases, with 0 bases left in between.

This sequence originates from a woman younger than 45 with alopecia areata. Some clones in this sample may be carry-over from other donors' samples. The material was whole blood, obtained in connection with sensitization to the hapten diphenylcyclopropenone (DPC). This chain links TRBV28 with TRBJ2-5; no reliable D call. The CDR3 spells CASSQETQYF. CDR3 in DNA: TGTGCCAGCAGTCAAGAGACCCAGTACTTC.